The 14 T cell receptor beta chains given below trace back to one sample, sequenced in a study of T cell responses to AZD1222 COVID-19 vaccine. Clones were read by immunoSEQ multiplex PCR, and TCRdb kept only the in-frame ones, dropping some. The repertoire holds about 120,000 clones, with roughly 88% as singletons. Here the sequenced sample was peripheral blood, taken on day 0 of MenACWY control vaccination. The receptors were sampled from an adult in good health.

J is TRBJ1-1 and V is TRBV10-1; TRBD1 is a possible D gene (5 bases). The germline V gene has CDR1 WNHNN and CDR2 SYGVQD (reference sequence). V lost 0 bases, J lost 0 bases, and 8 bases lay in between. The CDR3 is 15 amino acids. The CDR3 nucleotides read TGCGCCAGCAGTGAGTCTAGGGGTTTGAACACTGAAGCTTTCTTT. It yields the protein CASSESRGLNTEAFF.

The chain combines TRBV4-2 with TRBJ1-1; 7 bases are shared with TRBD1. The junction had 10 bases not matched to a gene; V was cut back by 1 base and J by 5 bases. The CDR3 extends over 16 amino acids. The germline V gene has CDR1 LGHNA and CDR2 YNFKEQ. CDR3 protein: CASSQVYSRGSTEAFF. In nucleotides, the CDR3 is TGTGCCAGCAGCCAAGTTTATAGCAGGGGGAGTACTGAAGCTTTCTTT.

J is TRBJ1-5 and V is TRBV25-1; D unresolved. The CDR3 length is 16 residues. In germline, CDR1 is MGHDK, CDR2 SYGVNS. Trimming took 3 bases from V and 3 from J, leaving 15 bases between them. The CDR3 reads CASSEGSSIFNQPQHF. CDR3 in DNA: TGTGCCAGCAGTGAGGGCAGTTCTATCTTCAATCAGCCCCAGCATTTT.

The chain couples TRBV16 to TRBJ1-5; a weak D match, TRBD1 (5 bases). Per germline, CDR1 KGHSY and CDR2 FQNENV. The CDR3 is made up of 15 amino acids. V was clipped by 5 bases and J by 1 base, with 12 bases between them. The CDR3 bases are TGTGCCAGCAGCATGTGGGGCGGGAGCAATCAGCCCCAGCATTTT. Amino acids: CASSMWGGSNQPQHF.

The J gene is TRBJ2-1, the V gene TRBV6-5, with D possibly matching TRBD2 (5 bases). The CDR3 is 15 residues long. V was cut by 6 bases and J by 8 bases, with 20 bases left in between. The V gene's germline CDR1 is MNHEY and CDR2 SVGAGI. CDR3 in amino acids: CASRTRRSPVDEQFF. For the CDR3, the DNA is TGTGCCAGCAGGACCCGGAGGTCCCCTGTGGATGAGCAGTTCTTC.

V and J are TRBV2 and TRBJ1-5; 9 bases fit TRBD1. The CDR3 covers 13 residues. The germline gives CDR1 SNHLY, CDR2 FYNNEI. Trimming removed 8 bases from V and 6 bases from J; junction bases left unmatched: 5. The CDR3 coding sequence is TGTGCCAGCCATGGGACAGGGAGTCAGCCCCAGCATTTT. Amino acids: CASHGTGSQPQHF.

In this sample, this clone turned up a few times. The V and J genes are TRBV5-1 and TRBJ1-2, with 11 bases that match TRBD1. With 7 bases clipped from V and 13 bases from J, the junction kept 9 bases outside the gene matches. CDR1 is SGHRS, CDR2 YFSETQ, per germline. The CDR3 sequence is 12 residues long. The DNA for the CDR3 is TGCGCCAGCGGGGACAGGGGGTATGGCGGCACCTTC. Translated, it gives CASGDRGYGGTF.

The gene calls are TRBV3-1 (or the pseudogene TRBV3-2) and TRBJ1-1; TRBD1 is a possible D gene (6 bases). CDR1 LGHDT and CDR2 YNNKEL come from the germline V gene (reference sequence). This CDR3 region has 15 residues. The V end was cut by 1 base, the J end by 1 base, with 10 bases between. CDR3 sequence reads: CASSQVSRGNTEAFF. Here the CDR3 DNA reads TGTGCCAGCAGCCAAGTGTCCAGGGGGAACACTGAAGCTTTCTTT.

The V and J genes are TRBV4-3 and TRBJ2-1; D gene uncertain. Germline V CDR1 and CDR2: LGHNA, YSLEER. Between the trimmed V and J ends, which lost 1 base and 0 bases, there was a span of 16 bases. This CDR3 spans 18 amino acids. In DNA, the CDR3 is TGCGCCAGCAGCCAAGCCCTAACCGCAGAGAGCTCCTACAATGAGCAGTTCTTC. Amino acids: CASSQALTAESSYNEQFF.

CDR3 DNA: TGTGCCAGCAGCTTCTCTAGCGGCTCAACCAATGAGCAGTTCTTC. It translates to CASSFSSGSTNEQFF. The chain joins TRBV5-6 to TRBJ2-1; 7 positions match TRBD2. This CDR3 comprises 15 residues. The V gene end was trimmed by 2 bases and the J gene end by 6 bases; junction bases not matched to a gene: 8. Germline V lookup: CDR1 SGHDT, CDR2 YYEEEE.

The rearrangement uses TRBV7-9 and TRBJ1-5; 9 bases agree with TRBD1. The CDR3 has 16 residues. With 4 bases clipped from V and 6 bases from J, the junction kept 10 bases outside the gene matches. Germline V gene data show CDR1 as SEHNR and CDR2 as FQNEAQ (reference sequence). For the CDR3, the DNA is TGTGCCAGCAGCTCGGACAGGGGCGCGGTAGGTCAGCCCCAGCATTTT. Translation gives CASSSDRGAVGQPQHF.

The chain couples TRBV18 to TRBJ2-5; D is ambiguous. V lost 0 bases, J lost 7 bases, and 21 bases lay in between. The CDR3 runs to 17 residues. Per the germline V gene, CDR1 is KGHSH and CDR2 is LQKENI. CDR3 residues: CASSPPTQTPIWGTQYF. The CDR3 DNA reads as TGTGCCAGCTCACCACCGACCCAGACGCCAATCTGGGGGACCCAGTACTTC.

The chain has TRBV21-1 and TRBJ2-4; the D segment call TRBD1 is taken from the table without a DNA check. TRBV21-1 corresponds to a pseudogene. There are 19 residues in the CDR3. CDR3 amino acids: CASRVIGTGSLSVKNIQYF. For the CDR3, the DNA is TGTGCCAGCAGGGTTATCGGGACAGGGTCTTTGTCGGTCAAAAACATTCAGTACTTC.

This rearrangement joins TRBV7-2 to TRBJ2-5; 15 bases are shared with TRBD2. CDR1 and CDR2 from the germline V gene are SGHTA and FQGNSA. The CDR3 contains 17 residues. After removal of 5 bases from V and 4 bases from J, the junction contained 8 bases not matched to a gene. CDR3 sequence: CASSQRTSGGASETQYF. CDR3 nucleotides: TGTGCCAGCAGCCAAAGGACTAGCGGGGGGGCATCAGAGACCCAGTACTTC.